The 14 T cell receptor beta chains below all came from one sample that was sequenced in a study of cytomegalovirus exposure and HLA in healthy donors. Primers for the PCR totalled 60 Vbeta and 13 Jbeta. TCRdb keeps only in-frame clones here, not all; method: immunoSEQ multiplex PCR. In the table there are over 150,000 clones, roughly 87% of which are singletons. Sequencing was done on a sample of PBMCs. The receptors originated from a girl aged 5 to 17 in good health and CMV-seropositive.

This sequence joins TRBV5-1 and TRBJ2-5; TRBD1 is a possible D gene (5 bases). V dropped 2 bases and J dropped 1 base, with 6 bases sitting between them. The CDR3 is 13 amino acids. Germline V gives CDR1 SGHRS, CDR2 YFSETQ. The CDR3 nucleotides are TGCGCCAGCAGCTTTGACAGCCAAGAGACCCAGTACTTC. This gives the protein CASSFDSQETQYF.

J is TRBJ2-3 and V is TRBV27; D possibly corresponds to TRBD2 (6 bases). Germline V gene data show CDR1 as MNHEY and CDR2 as SMNVEV (reference sequence). The CDR3 is 16 amino acids. The V and J ends lost 5 bases and 0 bases respectively, with 15 bases between them. This CDR3 reads CASSPGTGYSTDTQYF. Written as DNA, the CDR3 is TGTGCCAGCAGTCCCGGGACTGGCTATAGCACAGATACGCAGTATTTT.

This chain joins TRBV15 and TRBJ1-4; 11 bases map to TRBD1. This CDR3 region has 19 residues. CDR1 and CDR2 from the germline V gene are LNHNV and YYDKDF (reference sequence). With 0 bases clipped from V and 3 bases from J, the junction kept 9 bases outside the gene matches. CDR3 protein: CATSRDRTGGASANEKLFF. The CDR3 DNA sequence: TGTGCCACCAGCAGAGATCGGACAGGGGGCGCCTCGGCTAATGAAAAACTGTTTTTT.

The chain links TRBV27 to TRBJ2-2, with unresolved D. Between the trimmed V and J ends, which lost 0 bases and 0 bases, there was a span of 11 bases. Germline CDR1 and CDR2: MNHEY and SMNVEV (reference sequence). This CDR3 spans 17 amino acids. The CDR3 protein is CASSLSLSSANTGELFF. In nucleotides, the CDR3 is TGTGCCAGCAGTTTATCCCTGAGCTCCGCGAACACCGGGGAGCTGTTTTTT.

The chain employs TRBV2 and TRBJ2-3; D not certain. The germline V gene has CDR1 SNHLY and CDR2 FYNNEI. V shed 6 bases and J shed 5 bases, with 12 bases lying between them. This CDR3 spans 13 amino acids. CDR3 DNA sequence: TGTGCCAGCAGCAATGAGCACCTAGATACGCAGTATTTT. Translated, it gives CASSNEHLDTQYF.

This clone occurred once. The genes are TRBV7-8 and TRBJ1-1; D is possibly TRBD1 (5 bases). Germline V gene sequence: CDR1 SGHVS, CDR2 FQNEAQ. The CDR3 consists of 15 residues. The V and J ends lost 5 bases and 1 base respectively, with 14 bases between them. The CDR3 here is CASSPWGRPNTEAFF. The DNA of the CDR3 is TGTGCCAGCAGCCCCTGGGGCAGGCCGAACACTGAAGCTTTCTTT.

The gene calls are TRBV6-4 and TRBJ1-5, with D perhaps TRBD1 (6 bases). CDR1 is MRHNA, CDR2 SNTAGT, per germline. V lost 6 bases, J lost 8 bases, and 14 bases lay in between. The CDR3 is 13 residues long. CDR3 DNA: TGTGCCAGCAGCGCGGGGGGCGGGAAGCCCCAGCATTTT. It codes for CASSAGGGKPQHF.

The J gene is TRBJ2-1, the V gene TRBV7-9; the D gene is possibly TRBD2 (7 bases). Germline V gene sequence: CDR1 SEHNR, CDR2 FQNEAQ (reference sequence). The CDR3 contains 16 residues. V lost 5 bases to trimming and J lost 4 bases, with 18 bases between them. This CDR3 reads CASSPSPGGGYNEQFF. CDR3 sequence (DNA): TGTGCCAGCAGCCCTAGTCCGGGGGGCGGGTACAATGAGCAGTTCTTC.

This sequence joins TRBV18 and TRBJ1-1; 8 nucleotides match TRBD1. J gave up 3 bases and V 0 bases, and 6 bases lay outside the gene matches. CDR3 length: 16 residues. Germline lookup yields CDR1 KGHSH and CDR2 LQKENI. CDR3 sequence reads: CASSPPNWGQDTEAFF. The CDR3 coding sequence is TGTGCCAGCTCACCACCGAACTGGGGACAGGACACTGAAGCTTTCTTT.

V and J are TRBV7-6 and TRBJ1-2; D perhaps matches TRBD1 (5 bases). The CDR3 is 13 residues long. With 1 base removed from V and 4 bases from J, the gap between germline ends came to 7 bases. The germline gives CDR1 SGHVS, CDR2 FNYEAQ. CDR3 amino acids: CASSLDQGYGYTF. The DNA of the CDR3 is TGTGCCAGCAGCTTAGATCAGGGCTATGGCTACACCTTC.

The CDR3 here is CASSLGPARENNEQFF. CDR3 nucleotides: TGTGCCAGCAGCTTAGGCCCCGCGCGGGAGAACAATGAGCAGTTCTTC. The chain joins TRBV13 to TRBJ2-1, with 7 bases identical to TRBD2. The CDR3 is 16 amino acids. Germline assignment: CDR1 PRHDT and CDR2 FYEKMQ (reference sequence). With V trimmed by 0 bases and J by 5 bases, 7 bases remained unmatched. The full variable domain, in which reference TRBV13 and TRBJ2-1 provide the parts outside the CDR3, is AAGVIQSPRHLIKEKRETATLKCYPIPRHDTVYWYQQGPGQDPQFLISFYEKMQSDKGSIPDRFSAQQFSDYHSELNMSSLELGDSALYFCASSLGPARENNEQFFGPGTRLTVL.

This clone was picked up a small number of times. The chain employs TRBV5-1 and TRBJ1-1, with D uncertain. The germline gives CDR1 SGHRS, CDR2 YFSETQ. The V end lost 3 bases, the J end lost 2 bases, and 17 bases lay between the germline ends. The CDR3 extends over 16 amino acids. Written as DNA, the CDR3 is TGCGCCAGCAGCTACGAGACCCGCGACTTAAACACTGAAGCTTTCTTT. Protein sequence: CASSYETRDLNTEAFF.

CDR3 nucleotides: TGCAGCGTCAATCCGCCTAGCGGTACAGATACGCAGTATTTT. Protein sequence: CSVNPPSGTDTQYF. The gene calls are TRBV29-1 and TRBJ2-3; 7 bases map to TRBD2. This CDR3 has 14 residues. The ends lost 6 bases at V and 3 bases at J; junction bases unmatched: 9. Germline assignment: CDR1 SQVTM and CDR2 ANQGSEA.

The chain links TRBV28 to TRBJ2-7, with 7 bases aligning to TRBD1. Trimming took 2 bases from V and 3 from J; bases not matched to a gene: 7. Germline values: CDR1 MDHEN, CDR2 SYDVKM. This CDR3 is 15 amino acids long. This chain's CDR3 is CASSLPGGRGYEQYF. For the CDR3, the DNA is TGTGCCAGCAGTTTACCAGGGGGAAGAGGCTACGAGCAGTACTTC.